Shown below are 15 T cell receptor beta chains from a single sample sequenced in a study of T cells in Graves' hyperthyroidism and ophthalmopathy. The TCR beta CDR3 regions underwent amplification using RNA transcripts as the source. A set of HTBI primers served as the primers for a first-round RT-PCR of the TCR CDR3. TCRdb analysed the multiplex PCR reads with MiXCR anew, one entry per CDR3 protein. Of about 53,000 distinct CDR3 sequences listed, 49% were seen once; the top ten hold roughly 12%. The sequenced sample was blood. The receptors were sampled from a woman in her 30s with Graves' ophthalmopathy.

For the CDR3, the DNA is TGCAGTGCCAGCACCTTAGGACTAGCCTTCAACAATGAGCAGTTCTTC. Amino acid sequence: CSASTLGLAFNNEQFF. The chain employs TRBV20-1 and TRBJ2-1, with 8 bases lining up with TRBD2. Germline CDR1 DFQATT, CDR2 SNEGSKA (reference sequence). The V gene end was trimmed by 6 bases and the J gene end by 5 bases; junction bases not matched to a gene: 15. There are 16 residues in the CDR3.

The V and J genes are TRBV7-2 and TRBJ2-3, with 7 bases identical to TRBD1. There are 13 residues in the CDR3. Germline V lookup: CDR1 SGHTA, CDR2 FQGNSA. V was pared by 6 bases and J by 2 bases, with 2 bases of the junction left unmatched. CDR3 DNA: TGTGCCAGCAGTGGACAGGACACAGATACGCAGTATTTT. Translation: CASSGQDTDTQYF.

V is TRBV28 and J is TRBJ2-6; D tentatively fits TRBD1 or TRBD2 (5 bases each). The germline gives CDR1 MDHEN, CDR2 SYDVKM. CDR3 length: 15 residues. Trimming shortened V by 5 bases and J by 4 bases, and 12 bases separated the two germline ends. The chain's CDR3 is CASSRRGTGANVLTF. The CDR3 DNA reads as TGTGCCAGCAGTCGCCGGGGCACCGGGGCCAACGTCCTGACTTTC.

The V and J genes are TRBV29-1 and TRBJ1-5; 12 nucleotides align to TRBD1. The CDR3 has 15 residues. Looked up from germline, CDR1 is SQVTM and CDR2 is ANQGSEA. V lost 5 bases to trimming and J lost 7 bases; unmatched junction nucleotides: 9. CDR3 in DNA: TGCAGCGTTTCCCCTTTAGGGACAGGGGGCCAGCCCCAGCATTTT. This translates into CSVSPLGTGGQPQHF.

This clonotype was counted only a few times. The rearrangement links TRBV30 to TRBJ1-2, with D tentatively TRBD1 (6 bases). The V end was cut by 2 bases, the J end by 5 bases, with 12 bases between. Germline V gene lookup returns CDR1 GTSNPN and CDR2 SVGIG (reference sequence). The CDR3 is made up of 13 amino acids. As DNA, the CDR3 is TGTGCCTGGAGTTCGAGCAGGGGATATGGCTACACCTTC. Encoded protein: CAWSSSRGYGYTF.

This clonotype was seen repeatedly, ten times or more. This chain uses TRBV11-2 with TRBJ2-7, with TRBD2 matching 8 bases. The V gene's germline CDR1 is SGHAT and CDR2 FQNNGV. The CDR3 runs to 16 residues. J gave up 0 bases and V 5 bases, and 9 bases lay outside the gene matches. In nucleotides, the CDR3 is TGTGCCAGCAGCCAACGACCCGCGGGGGGCTCCTACGAGCAGTACTTC. Amino acid sequence: CASSQRPAGGSYEQYF.

This clonotype was found many times. The chain joins TRBV12-3 or TRBV12-4 to TRBJ1-5; D is perhaps TRBD1 (6 bases). V was clipped by 7 bases and J by 6 bases, with 16 bases between them. This CDR3 has 14 residues. The CDR3: CASNHGGAGQPQHF. The CDR3 DNA reads TGTGCCAGCAACCATGGGGGGGCGGGTCAGCCCCAGCATTTT.

The chain combines TRBV7-9 with TRBJ2-7; TRBD1 aligns across 9 bases. V gave up 4 bases and J gave up 5 bases; unmatched junction bases: 9. Germline CDR1 is SEHNR and CDR2 is FQNEAQ (reference sequence). This CDR3 has 15 amino acids. CDR3 sequence (DNA): TGTGCCAGCAGCTCGCCGGGACAGGGCTTTAACGAGCAGTACTTC. Translation gives CASSSPGQGFNEQYF.

Concerning this clonotype itself: Compared with germline, one end of the junction differs, possibly owing to a read error. Written as DNA, the CDR3 is TGTGCCAGCAGCTTAGGGTTACGGGTGAACACGGAAGCTTTCTTT. Translation: CASSLGLRVNTEAFF. This rearrangement joins TRBV11-2 to TRBJ1-1; no reliable D call. CDR3 size: 15 residues. Germline V gives CDR1 SGHAT, CDR2 FQNNGV.

The gene calls are TRBV7-8 and TRBJ1-2; 9 bases are shared with TRBD1. Trimming took 5 bases from V and 4 from J; bases not matched to a gene: 5. Germline assignment: CDR1 SGHVS and CDR2 FQNEAQ. The CDR3 runs 14 residues. DNA of the CDR3: TGTGCCAGCAGCGCCCGGGACAGGGCCTATGGCTACACCTTC. Translating gives CASSARDRAYGYTF.

This clonotype has ten or more counts. This chain links TRBV7-2 with TRBJ2-2, with 9 bases that match TRBD1. Germline CDR1 reads SGHTA; CDR2 reads FQGNSA. V lost 0 bases and J lost 5; bases outside the gene matches: 10. The CDR3 sequence is 18 residues long. The CDR3 sequence is CASSLASTGGIGTGELFF. In DNA, the CDR3 is TGTGCCAGCAGCTTAGCTTCGACAGGGGGTATAGGAACCGGGGAGCTGTTTTTT.

This chain links TRBV15 with TRBJ1-6; 8 bases align to TRBD1. This CDR3 is built from 15 residues. The V segment lost 3 bases and the J segment 9 bases; nucleotides outside the gene matches: 7. Looked up from germline, CDR1 is LNHNV and CDR2 is YYDKDF (reference sequence). The CDR3 bases are TGTGCCACCAGCAGCCAGGGCAGGGGGCTTTCACCCCTCCACTTT. It specifies CATSSQGRGLSPLHF. Full variable domain (remainder filled in from reference TRBV15 and TRBJ1-6): DAMVIQNPRYQVTQFGKPVTLSCSQTLNHNVMYWYQQKSSQAPKLLFHYYDKDFNNEADTPDNFQSRRPNTSFCFLDIRSPGLGDTAMYLCATSSQGRGLSPLHFGNGTRLTVT.

As for this clonotype: A read error may explain this, as a much larger clone is one base away. The conserved phenylalanine or tryptophan normally closing the CDR3 is absent here, so this likely arose from a read error. The CDR3 DNA follows: TGTGCCTGGAGTGTAGCCTCCTACAATGAGCAGTTCTGC. This gives the protein CAWSVASYNEQFC. This chain uses TRBV7-3 with TRBJ2-1; D gene ambiguous. The CDR3 runs 13 residues. Germline CDR1 SGHTA, CDR2 FQGTGA. V lost 11 bases, J lost 0 bases, and 11 bases lay in between.

J is TRBJ1-2 and V is TRBV12-3 or TRBV12-4; D not resolved. Trimming removed 6 bases from V and 11 bases from J, with 16 bases in between. This CDR3 spans 12 amino acids. The CDR3 sequence is CASSRLAGGYTF. CDR3 nucleotides: TGTGCCAGCAGCCGACTAGCGGGAGGGTACACCTTC.

CDR3 DNA: TGTGCCAGTCCCCTAGACAGGGAGAACACTGAAGCTTTCTTT. Translation: CASPLDRENTEAFF. The chain is built from TRBV7-9 and TRBJ1-1; 7 nucleotides align to TRBD1. The CDR3 sequence is 14 residues long. Germline CDR1 reads SEHNR; CDR2 reads FQNEAQ (reference sequence). The V segment lost 9 bases and the J segment 1 base; nucleotides outside the gene matches: 8. Supplemented by reference TRBV7-9 and TRBJ1-1, the full variable domain reads DTGVSQNPRHKITKRGQNVTFRCDPISEHNRLYWYRQTLGQGPEFLTYFQNEAQLEKSRLLSDRFSAERPKGSFSTLEIQRTEQGDSAMYLCASPLDRENTEAFFGQGTRLTVV.